A single sample gave rise to the 28 T cell receptor beta chains below, sequenced in a study of glioma-infiltrating T cells after dendritic cell vaccination. Stated time point: after dendritic cell vaccination, including at tumor progression/relapse. Sequencing used immunoSEQ multiplex PCR; TCRdb keeps in-frame clones, though not all of them. Of tens of thousands of clones listed, roughly four fifths are singletons. This specimen was blood, taken after dendritic cell vaccination. Receptors originate from a human donor with glioblastoma.

V and J are TRBV5-1 and TRBJ2-2, with 10 positions matching TRBD1. J gave up 3 bases and V 4 bases, and 12 bases lay outside the gene matches. Per the germline V gene, CDR1 is SGHRS and CDR2 is YFSETQ. The CDR3 totals 18 residues. The CDR3 sequence: CASSVSPGQGRHTGELFF. The CDR3 bases are TGCGCCAGCAGCGTCTCTCCGGGACAGGGGAGACACACCGGGGAGCTGTTTTTT.

The rearrangement joins TRBV7-2 to TRBJ1-1, with 9 bases that match TRBD1. Germline values: CDR1 SGHTA, CDR2 FQGNSA. This CDR3 spans 16 amino acids. The V gene end was trimmed by 5 bases and the J gene end by 7 bases; junction bases not matched to a gene: 14. CDR3 sequence: CASSLDPGTGTGEAFF. CDR3 in DNA: TGTGCCAGCAGCCTCGACCCCGGGACAGGGACGGGTGAAGCTTTCTTT.

This clone was detected once. The rearrangement uses TRBV6-6 and TRBJ2-7, with a possible D match to TRBD1 (5 bases). V was pared by 4 bases and J by 2 bases, with 12 bases between. Germline CDR1 MNHNY, CDR2 SVGAGI (reference sequence). This CDR3 spans 14 amino acids. The CDR3 spells CASSFTGPAYEQYF. DNA for the CDR3: TGTGCCAGCAGTTTTACAGGACCAGCCTACGAGCAGTACTTC.

The V gene is TRBV9, the J gene TRBJ1-4, with TRBD1 matching over 10 bases. V was clipped by 4 bases and J by 0 bases; unmatched bases: 6. This CDR3 region has 17 residues. The germline gives CDR1 SGDLS, CDR2 YYNGEE. CDR3 region: CASSPTDRGATNEKLFF. CDR3 DNA sequence: TGTGCCAGCAGCCCTACGGACAGGGGGGCAACTAATGAAAAACTGTTTTTT.

The rearrangement joins TRBV6-6 to TRBJ2-3, with a tentative D call TRBD2 (5 bases). Germline V lookup: CDR1 MNHNY, CDR2 SVGAGI (reference sequence). The ends were cut back, 7 bases at V and 7 bases at J, with 21 bases in the middle. This CDR3 is 15 amino acids long. CDR3 sequence: CASINDPAGTNTQYF. The CDR3 DNA sequence: TGTGCCAGCATTAACGACCCCGCGGGTACAAATACGCAGTATTTT.

The chain carries TRBV29-1 and TRBJ2-1; the D gene is possibly TRBD1 (5 bases). Germline lookup yields CDR1 SQVTM and CDR2 ANQGSEA. The CDR3 is 12 residues long. V was pared by 4 bases and J by 6 bases, with 10 bases between. CDR3 bases: TGCAGCGTTGGGTGGACACCCAATGAGCAGTTCTTC. Translating gives CSVGWTPNEQFF.

This chain links TRBV11-1 with TRBJ1-6; 9 positions agree with TRBD1. The CDR3 is 15 residues long. Germline-derived CDR1 and CDR2 are SGHAT and FQDESV (reference sequence). The junction had 7 bases not matched to a gene; V was cut back by 5 bases and J by 8 bases. The CDR3: CASSARQGEYSPLHF. The CDR3 DNA sequence: TGTGCCAGCAGCGCCAGACAGGGGGAATATTCACCCCTCCACTTT. Filled out from reference TRBV11-1 and TRBJ1-6, the complete variable domain reads EAEVAQSPRYKITEKSQAVAFWCDPISGHATLYWYRQILGQGPELLVQFQDESVVDDSQLPKDRFSAERLKGVDSTLKIQPAELGDSAMYLCASSARQGEYSPLHFGNGTRLTVT.

This clone appeared once. DNA of the CDR3: TGTGCCAGCCGACAGGGCCTCACCGGGGAGCTGTTTTTT. This codes for CASRQGLTGELFF. V is TRBV7-8 and J is TRBJ2-2, with 7 bases matching TRBD1. The germline CDR1 and CDR2 sequences are SGHVS and FQNEAQ. V trimming: 8 bases; J trimming: 4 bases; junction bases outside the gene matches: 4. This CDR3 comprises 13 residues.

The chain employs TRBV5-1 and TRBJ1-1; a weak D match, TRBD1 (5 bases). Germline CDR1 and CDR2: SGHRS and YFSETQ. The length of the CDR3 is 16 residues. Trimming cost V 0 bases and J 5 bases, with 17 bases left between them. CDR3 sequence: CASSLALGEQRTEAFF. For the CDR3, the DNA is TGCGCCAGCAGCTTGGCTCTAGGGGAACAGAGAACTGAAGCTTTCTTT.

On this clone itself: This sample includes further DNA sequences coding for the same CDR3. The chain couples TRBV28 to TRBJ2-1, with 14 bases matching TRBD2. V lost 6 bases and J lost 9; bases outside the gene matches: 4. The CDR3 runs to 14 residues. Germline CDR1 MDHEN, CDR2 SYDVKM. CDR3 sequence reads: CASRTSGGASEQFF. CDR3 nucleotide sequence: TGTGCCAGCAGGACTAGCGGGGGGGCAAGTGAGCAGTTCTTC.

This rearrangement joins TRBV5-4 to TRBJ2-2, with 8 nucleotides matching TRBD1. V lost 4 bases, J lost 5 bases, and 10 bases stayed unmatched. CDR1 SGHNT and CDR2 YYREEE come from the germline V gene (reference sequence). This CDR3 is 16 amino acids long. CDR3 loop: CASSRRGQVETGELFF. CDR3 DNA sequence: TGTGCCAGCAGCCGCAGGGGGCAAGTTGAGACCGGGGAGCTGTTTTTT.

This rearrangement joins TRBV6-1 to TRBJ1-6; TRBD1 might be the D (6 bases). CDR3 length equals 19 residues. Germline CDR1 reads MNHNS; CDR2 reads SASEGT. Deletions cut 4 bases from V and 7 bases from J, with 26 bases between. For the CDR3, the DNA is TGTGCCAGCAGTGGCCCAGGGGCGTTCCTTAATCTACAAAATTCACCCCTCCACTTT. It yields the protein CASSGPGAFLNLQNSPLHF.

The CDR3 nucleotides are TGTGCCTGGAGTCGGGGAGCGGGGGGGATAACAGATACGCAGTATTTT. Its translation is CAWSRGAGGITDTQYF. This chain joins TRBV30 and TRBJ2-3; 10 nucleotides match TRBD2. This CDR3 is built from 16 residues. The germline gives CDR1 GTSNPN, CDR2 SVGIG (reference sequence). J was trimmed by 3 bases and V by 2 bases; bases with no gene match: 8.

The chain joins TRBV6-6 to TRBJ2-7; 8 nucleotides match TRBD1. The CDR3 covers 15 residues. V dropped 6 bases and J dropped 5; count of bases not matched to a gene: 12. CDR1 is MNHNY and CDR2 is SVGAGI in the germline V gene (reference sequence). CDR3 residues: CASSWTGTGGNEQYF. In DNA, the CDR3 is TGTGCCAGCAGCTGGACCGGGACAGGTGGCAACGAGCAGTACTTC.

This clone was counted once. V and J are TRBV6-1 and TRBJ1-1; 8 nucleotides agree with TRBD1. The V segment lost 5 bases and the J segment 2 bases; nucleotides outside the gene matches: 4. Per germline, CDR1 MNHNS and CDR2 SASEGT. The CDR3 runs to 14 residues. The CDR3, as DNA: TGTGCCAGCAGTAAACAGGGGGAAAACACTGAAGCTTTCTTT. This sequence encodes CASSKQGENTEAFF.

In this sample, this clone turned up once. The sample contains more than one DNA sequence encoding this CDR3. V gene TRBV15 combines with J gene TRBJ2-7; tentatively, D is TRBD1 (6 bases). Germline CDR1 reads LNHNV; CDR2 reads YYDKDF (reference sequence). This CDR3 is built from 14 residues. Trimming pared 0 bases from V and 2 bases from J, leaving 8 bases between. The CDR3 DNA is TGTGCCACCAGCAGAGAACAGGGTCCCTACGAGCAGTACTTC. The encoded protein is CATSREQGPYEQYF. The variable domain in full, completed from reference TRBV15 and TRBJ2-7, reads DAMVIQNPRYQVTQFGKPVTLSCSQTLNHNVMYWYQQKSSQAPKLLFHYYDKDFNNEADTPDNFQSRRPNTSFCFLDIRSPGLGDTAMYLCATSREQGPYEQYFGPGTRLTVT.

The V and J genes are TRBV18 and TRBJ2-3, with 10 positions matching TRBD2. The CDR3 has 16 amino acids. CDR1 KGHSH and CDR2 LQKENI come from the germline V gene. Trimming at V came to 3 bases and at J to 3 bases, leaving 6 bases not matched to a gene. In DNA, the CDR3 is TGTGCCAGCTCACCTGAAAGCGGGGGGGCGACAGATACGCAGTATTTT. It codes for CASSPESGGATDTQYF. Drawing the rest from reference TRBV18 and TRBJ2-3, the complete variable domain is NAGVMQNPRHLVRRRGQEARLRCSPMKGHSHVYWYRQLPEEGLKFMVYLQKENIIDESGMPKERFSAEFPKEGPSILRIQQVVRGDSAAYFCASSPESGGATDTQYFGPGTRLTVL.

The chain links TRBV2 to TRBJ2-2, with TRBD2 matching over 10 bases. The CDR3 contains 16 residues. Germline assignment: CDR1 SNHLY and CDR2 FYNNEI. Losses at the gene ends were 6 bases for V and 6 bases for J; bases not matched to a gene: 10. The CDR3 DNA follows: TGTGCCAGCAGCCCGGAGCGGGGGGGCATCTCCGGGGAGCTGTTTTTT. Residues: CASSPERGGISGELFF.

The J gene is TRBJ2-1, the V gene TRBV2; a weak D match, TRBD2 (7 bases). This CDR3 is 17 amino acids long. Germline CDR1 SNHLY, CDR2 FYNNEI. V dropped 4 bases and J dropped 5 bases, with 21 bases sitting between them. CDR3 in DNA: TGTGCCAGCAGTGGAGCGCGGCGGGGGCAATCTAACAATGAGCAGTTCTTC. Its protein product is CASSGARRGQSNNEQFF.

The chain joins TRBV5-1 to TRBJ1-2; no clear D. The CDR3 is 13 residues long. V lost 5 bases to trimming and J lost 2 bases, with 10 bases between them. The germline gives CDR1 SGHRS, CDR2 YFSETQ. CDR3 DNA: TGCGCCAGCAGAGATAACAGAAACTATGGCTACACCTTC. This gives the protein CASRDNRNYGYTF. The variable domain in full, completed from reference TRBV5-1 and TRBJ1-2, reads KAGVTQTPRYLIKTRGQQVTLSCSPISGHRSVSWYQQTPGQGLQFLFEYFSETQRNKGNFPGRFSGRQFSNSRSEMNVSTLELGDSALYLCASRDNRNYGYTFGSGTRLTVV.

The DNA of the CDR3 is TGTGCCAGCAGCTTGGGTCCTAGCGGGGAAAGTACTAGCACAGATACGCAGTATTTT. Its protein product is CASSLGPSGESTSTDTQYF. This chain joins TRBV5-6 and TRBJ2-3; 9 bases are a match to TRBD2. V gave up 0 bases and J gave up 0 bases; unmatched junction bases: 11. CDR1 SGHDT and CDR2 YYEEEE come from the germline V gene. The CDR3 extends over 19 amino acids.

Points on this clone: Distinct nucleotide sequences in the sample also encode this CDR3. The rearrangement uses TRBV5-1 and TRBJ2-7; 7 bases are shared with TRBD1. This CDR3 region has 15 residues. Germline CDR1 and CDR2: SGHRS and YFSETQ. Germline trimming cut 0 bases from V and 2 bases from J; bases unmatched to any gene: 5. Here the CDR3 DNA reads TGCGCCAGCAGCTTGGCCCCCGGACAGGCCTACGAGCAGTACTTC. Translating gives CASSLAPGQAYEQYF.

The V gene is TRBV4-1, the J gene TRBJ1-2; D is uncertain. CDR1 is MGHRA and CDR2 is YSYEKL in the germline V gene. The CDR3 length is 15 residues. Trimming pared 2 bases from V and 4 bases from J, leaving 14 bases between. This CDR3 is CASSQPPEVSYGYTF. CDR3 in DNA: TGCGCCAGCAGCCAACCCCCTGAGGTTAGCTATGGCTACACCTTC.

The chain uses TRBV18 and TRBJ2-3, with D perhaps matching TRBD1 (6 bases). V lost 3 bases, J lost 3 bases, and 13 bases lay in between. CDR3 length equals 15 residues. Germline lookup yields CDR1 KGHSH and CDR2 LQKENI. The CDR3 bases are TGTGCCAGCTCACCTAAGGGGGATGGTACAGATACGCAGTATTTT. Amino acid sequence: CASSPKGDGTDTQYF.

This CDR3 is CASSSSPQANTGELFF. The CDR3 region has the DNA TGCGCCAGCAGCTCATCCCCACAGGCGAACACCGGGGAGCTGTTTTTT. This rearrangement joins TRBV5-1 to TRBJ2-2, with D maybe TRBD1 (5 bases). Germline-derived CDR1 and CDR2 are SGHRS and YFSETQ. The V end was cut by 3 bases, the J end by 0 bases, with 12 bases between. There are 16 residues in the CDR3.

This clone was seen only a few times. The chain's CDR3 is CASSQGQNNEAFF. The CDR3 nucleotides read TGTGCCAGCAGCCAGGGACAGAATAATGAAGCTTTCTTT. The chain employs TRBV2 and TRBJ1-1, with 7 bases matching TRBD1. Trimming cost V 6 bases and J 7 bases; bases outside gene matches: 8. The germline V gene has CDR1 SNHLY and CDR2 FYNNEI. CDR3 size: 13 residues.

This clone showed up just a few times. J is TRBJ2-1 and V is TRBV19, with 9 bases fitting TRBD1. Germline-derived CDR1 and CDR2 are LNHDA and SQIVND (reference sequence). The CDR3 has 14 amino acids. The junction had 6 bases not matched to a gene; V was cut back by 9 bases and J by 3 bases. CDR3 region: CASTGQGYYNEQFF. The CDR3 coding sequence is TGTGCCAGCACAGGACAGGGGTACTACAATGAGCAGTTCTTC.

This clone appeared once. The gene calls are TRBV7-2 and TRBJ2-7, with D possibly TRBD2 on 7 matching bases. Trimming removed 2 bases at V and 2 bases at J, with 13 bases between. In germline, CDR1 is SGHTA, CDR2 FQGNSA. The CDR3 runs to 15 residues. The CDR3 loop is CASSLFTGGPYEQYF. As DNA, the CDR3 is TGTGCCAGCAGCTTATTTACGGGGGGCCCCTACGAGCAGTACTTC. Full variable domain (remainder filled in from reference TRBV7-2 and TRBJ2-7): GAGVSQSPSNKVTEKGKDVELRCDPISGHTALYWYRQSLGQGLEFLIYFQGNSAPDKSGLPSDRFSAERTGGSVSTLTIQRTQQEDSAVYLCASSLFTGGPYEQYFGPGTRLTVT.